Listed below are T cell receptor beta chains from one sample, sequenced in a study of cytomegalovirus exposure and HLA in healthy donors. The data were produced by immunoSEQ multiplex PCR, yet TCRdb's version contains in-frame clones alone and is incomplete. The sample records 45,000 to 55,000 clones, roughly 50% being singletons. Material for sequencing was PBMCs. The receptor source for this set is a human donor in good health. The CDR3 runs from the conserved cysteine through the conserved F or W. A D gene is named only where the DNA matches it firmly. Size tells how often a clone was seen (once, few, many) or the class of an expanded clone, and some rows leave it out.

j_gene,v_gene,d_gene,abundance,CDR3nt,CDR3aa
TRBJ2-1,TRBV7-9,TRBD2,.,TGTGCCAGCAGTTCGCTAGCGGGCCCTTCCTACAATGAGCAGTTCTTC,CASSSLAGPSYNEQFF
TRBJ1-3,TRBV30,.,.,TGTGCCTGGAGTTTACCAGGGGCGAACTCTGGAAACACCATATATTTT,CAWSLPGANSGNTIYF
TRBJ2-1,TRBV4-1,TRBD2,.,TGCGCCAGCAGCCAAGAAACGCAGCGGGCGGGGGGTGATGAGCAGTTCTTC,CASSQETQRAGGDEQFF
TRBJ2-1,TRBV5-6,TRBD2,.,TGTGCCAGCAGCATAAAAGGACTAGCTAACAATGAGCAGTTCTTC,CASSIKGLANNEQFF
TRBJ1-4,TRBV30,.,.,TGTGCCTGGGGAGGGGAACTCGCCGGAAAACTGTTTTTT,CAWGGELAGKLFF
TRBJ2-3,TRBV12-5,.,.,TGTGCTAGTGGTTTGCGCAGGGCAGATACGCAGTATTTT,CASGLRRADTQYF
TRBJ1-4,TRBV7-8,TRBD1,.,TGTGCCAGCAGCCGGGGACAGGGGAATGAAAAACTGTTTTTT,CASSRGQGNEKLFF
TRBJ2-5,TRBV14,.,few,TGTGCCAGCAGCCAAGTTCGGGAGACCCAGTACTTC,CASSQVRETQYF
TRBJ2-1,TRBV10-2,TRBD2,.,TGCGCCAGCATGCTAGCGGGGGGCCACAATGAGCAGTTCTTC,CASMLAGGHNEQFF
TRBJ2-1,TRBV29-1,TRBD1,.,TGCAGCGTTGGACAGGGGGGCTACAATGAGCAGTTCTTC,CSVGQGGYNEQFF
TRBJ2-1,TRBV11-2,.,few,TGTGCCAGCAGCTTAGTGGTCGGCAATGAGCAGTTCTTC,CASSLVVGNEQFF
TRBJ2-1,TRBV7-3,TRBD2,.,TGTGCCAGCAGCTTAACGGGGGGGACCTACAATGAGCAGTTCTTC,CASSLTGGTYNEQFF
TRBJ2-3,TRBV7-8,.,.,TGTGCCAGCAGCTTAGAACAGGCTAGCACAGATACGCAGTATTTT,CASSLEQASTDTQYF
TRBJ1-2,TRBV6-4,.,.,TGTGCCAGCAGGCAGACGGGACAAAAAGGCGGCTACACCTTC,CASRQTGQKGGYTF
TRBJ1-2,TRBV25-1,.,.,TGTGCCAGCAGTGAACCCGGCAGGAACTATGGCTACACCTTC,CASSEPGRNYGYTF
TRBJ2-1,TRBV19,TRBD1,once,TGTGCCAGTAGTCCCGACAGGCAGGGGGCCGATGAGCAGTTCTTC,CASSPDRQGADEQFF
TRBJ2-3,TRBV6-6,.,few,TGTGCCAGTCAGGGAGGAACAGATACGCAGTATTTT,CASQGGTDTQYF
TRBJ2-7,TRBV27,.,.,TGTGCCAGCAGTTTAGGGGGCCAGGGGAGCGAGCAGTACTTC,CASSLGGQGSEQYF
TRBJ2-2,TRBV5-1,.,.,TGCGCCAGCTGGACACAGAACACCGGGGAGCTGTTTTTT,CASWTQNTGELFF
TRBJ1-5,TRBV7-6,.,.,TGTGCCAGCAGCGCCGACTTTGGGGACTATAGCAATCAGCCCCAGCATTTT,CASSADFGDYSNQPQHF
TRBJ1-5,TRBV29-1,.,.,TGCAGCGTATTAACAGGGAATCAGCCCCAGCATTTT,CSVLTGNQPQHF
TRBJ2-3,TRBV27,.,.,TGTGCCAGCAGCGAGGAGTATAGCACAGATACGCAGTATTTT,CASSEEYSTDTQYF
TRBJ2-7,TRBV27,TRBD1,once,TGTGCCAGCAGTAGGACAGGGGCCTACGAGCAGTACTTC,CASSRTGAYEQYF
TRBJ1-1,TRBV9,TRBD1,.,TGCGCCAGCAGCGTCAGACAGGGGAACACTGAAGCTTTCTTT,CASSVRQGNTEAFF
TRBJ2-7,TRBV19,.,few,TGTGCCAGTAGTGAAGGGAGAAGCTCCTACGAGCAGTACTTC,CASSEGRSSYEQYF
TRBJ2-1,TRBV7-6,TRBD2,.,TGTGCCAGCAGCTTAACAGCGGGGGGTGGGAATGAGCAGTTCTTC,CASSLTAGGGNEQFF
TRBJ2-5,TRBV2,.,.,TGTGCCAGCAGTGACGGCCGGGGGTCTGTCGAGACCCAGTACTTC,CASSDGRGSVETQYF
TRBJ2-1,TRBV29-1,TRBD2,few,TGCAGCGTTGAAGAAACCGTAGCTAGCGGGGGGGCCGATAATAATGAGCAGTTCTTC,CSVEETVASGGADNNEQFF
TRBJ2-7,TRBV7-8,TRBD1,.,TGTGCCAGCAGGGAACCGGGACAGTCTTACGAGCAGTACTTC,CASREPGQSYEQYF
TRBJ1-2,TRBV4-3,.,few,TGCGCCAGCAGCCAAGCCGGGACTCTCTATGGCTACACCTTC,CASSQAGTLYGYTF
TRBJ1-5,TRBV27,.,few,TGTGCCAGCAGTCCCCAGCGGTCCCGCAATCAGCCCCAGCATTTT,CASSPQRSRNQPQHF
TRBJ2-7,TRBV18,.,.,TGTGCCAGCTCACCGCCAGGGGGGAACGAGCAGTACTTC,CASSPPGGNEQYF
TRBJ2-7,TRBV7-3,TRBD1,.,TGTGCCAGCAGCTTCCGAGGGGGACAGGGCTCCTACGAGCAGTACTTC,CASSFRGGQGSYEQYF
TRBJ1-2,TRBV5-4,TRBD1,.,TGTGCCAGCAGCCCGGTCTCGTGGGGACAGGAGCGAAATGGCTACACCTTC,CASSPVSWGQERNGYTF
TRBJ2-6,TRBV15,TRBD1,.,TGTGCCACCAGCACAGGGGGTGGTGGGGCCAACGTCCTGACTTTC,CATSTGGGGANVLTF
TRBJ1-1,TRBV6-5,TRBD1,.,TGTGCCAGCAGGCGAACAGGGGGCGCGAGGACTGAAGCTTTCTTT,CASRRTGGARTEAFF
TRBJ1-6,TRBV30,TRBD1,.,TGTGCCGCCCCACAAGGACAGGGAATTGTCGCCTATAATTCACCCCTCCACTTT,CAAPQGQGIVAYNSPLHF
TRBJ2-1,TRBV9,.,few,TGTGCCAGCAGCCCGTGGGGGCAGTACAATGAGCAGTTCTTC,CASSPWGQYNEQFF
TRBJ1-1,TRBV10-3,.,.,TGTGCCATCAGCAACACTAGGGACACTGAAGCTTTCTTT,CAISNTRDTEAFF
TRBJ2-7,TRBV6-5,.,.,TGTGCCAGCAGGGCCCCCAGGGGGGTCCACGAGCAGTACTTC,CASRAPRGVHEQYF
TRBJ1-5,TRBV27,TRBD1,.,TGTGCCAGCGGTCGTAGTTATGGGACAGGGAATCAGCCCCAGCATTTT,CASGRSYGTGNQPQHF
TRBJ2-5,TRBV2,TRBD1,.,TGTGCCAGCGGAAGGACAGGGGGTCAAGAGACCCAGTACTTC,CASGRTGGQETQYF
TRBJ2-3,TRBV2,.,few,TGTGCCAGCAGTGTGGGGGGAAACACAGATACGCAGTATTTT,CASSVGGNTDTQYF
TRBJ2-7,TRBV7-2,TRBD1,.,TGTGCCAGCAGCTTCCAGACAGGGAACTACGAGCAGTACTTC,CASSFQTGNYEQYF
TRBJ2-7,TRBV30,.,.,TGTGCCTGGGTTCCTAAGAGCTCCTACGAGCAGTACTTC,CAWVPKSSYEQYF
TRBJ2-2,TRBV27,TRBD1,.,TGTGCCAGCAGCCCCGGGACAGGGTCCCGGGGAGGGCTGTTTTTT,CASSPGTGSRGGLFF
TRBJ2-3,TRBV27,TRBD1,.,TGTGCCAGCAGTCCAAAGACAGGGGCTAGCACAGATACGCAGTATTTT,CASSPKTGASTDTQYF
TRBJ1-1,TRBV5-1,.,.,TGCGCCAGCAGCTTGGTGGCGGCGAACACTGAAGCTTTCTTT,CASSLVAANTEAFF
TRBJ1-2,TRBV7-9,.,.,TGTTCCAGCAGCTTAGTTGGGGCAGAAGCTAACTATGGCTACACCTTC,CSSSLVGAEANYGYTF
TRBJ2-3,TRBV5-1,.,.,TGCGCCAGCAGCTTCCCCTCCTCCACAGATACGCAGTATTTT,CASSFPSSTDTQYF
TRBJ2-7,TRBV30,TRBD1,.,TGTGCCTGGTCGCGGGACAGGGGGTACGAGCAGTACTTC,CAWSRDRGYEQYF
TRBJ2-7,TRBV14,.,few,TGTGCCAGCAGCCTAGGGCGTCGGGGCGAGCAGTACTTC,CASSLGRRGEQYF
TRBJ2-5,TRBV4-1,TRBD2,.,TGCGCCAGCAGCCACCCAACTAGCGGGCAAGAGACCCAGTACTTC,CASSHPTSGQETQYF